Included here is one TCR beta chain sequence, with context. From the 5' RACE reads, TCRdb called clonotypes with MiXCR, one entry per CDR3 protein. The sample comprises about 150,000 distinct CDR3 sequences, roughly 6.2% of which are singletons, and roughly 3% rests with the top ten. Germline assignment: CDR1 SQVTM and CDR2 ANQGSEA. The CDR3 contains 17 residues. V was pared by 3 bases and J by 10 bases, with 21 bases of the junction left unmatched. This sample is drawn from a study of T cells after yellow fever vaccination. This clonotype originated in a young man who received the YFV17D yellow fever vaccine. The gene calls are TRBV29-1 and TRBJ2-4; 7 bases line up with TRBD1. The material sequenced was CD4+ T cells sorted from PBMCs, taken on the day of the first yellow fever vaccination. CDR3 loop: CSVDYHRGFHLVGIQYF. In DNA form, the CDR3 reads TGCAGCGTTGATTACCACAGGGGCTTCCACCTGGTAGGAATTCAGTACTTC.